This entry features one T cell receptor beta chain sequence. The data derive from a study of OX40 agonist ivuxolimab in advanced cancers. Looking at the study overall: Participants averaged approximately 65 years of age (range about 23 to 90) and were roughly 80% male.

V shed 4 bases and J shed 9 bases, with 16 bases lying between them. Looked up from germline, CDR1 is SGHAT and CDR2 is FQNNGV. CDR3 length: 15 amino acids. The repertoire was sequenced with immunoSEQ multiplex PCR; TCRdb's copy has only in-frame clones and lacks some. The sample has some 66,000 clones; roughly 91% are singletons. The receptor's source is an adult with an advanced solid tumor such as melanoma, head and neck, liver or kidney cancer. This chain links TRBV11-2 with TRBJ1-6; tentative D call: TRBD1 (6 bases). The sample here was CD4+ or CD8+ T cells sorted from blood, taken in a trial of the OX40 agonist ivuxolimab. CDR3 sequence (DNA): TGTGCCAGCAGCTCCCAGGGGTCTAGGGCTTCACCCCTCCACTTT. This encodes CASSSQGSRASPLHF.